The clone carrying this T cell receptor (beta chain) has more than one count but fewer than ten. This sample stems from a study of T-cell reconstitution after alpha-beta-depleted transplantation in children. Unique molecular identifiers tagged the TCRbeta library. One entry per CDR3 protein, called by TCRdb with MiXCR from the PCR reads. The sample yields about 500,000 distinct CDR3 sequences, around a third seen once. The CDR3 is made up of 16 amino acids. J was trimmed by 5 bases and V by 6 bases; bases with no gene match: 13. CDR1 is MNHNS and CDR2 is SASEGT in the germline V gene. This sample comprised PBMCs from the stem cell graft donor, obtained from the stem cell graft. This TCR came from a human donor who donated a stem cell graft to a child with aplastic anemia. The V call is TRBV6-1, the J call TRBJ1-1, with 9 bases aligning to TRBD1. CDR3 in amino acids: CASRNQRTGATTEAFF. CDR3 DNA: TGTGCCAGCAGGAATCAAAGGACAGGGGCAACGACTGAAGCTTTCTTT.